Below are 3 T cell receptor beta chains sequenced from a single sample in a study of PD-1 blockade in classical Hodgkin lymphoma (dated by TCRdb to the early 2020s). Reading the label with the study, this specimen's time point is: cycle 2 day 1 (C2D1) of nivolumab. Every trial patient had relapsed following autologous stem cell transplantation, and prior brentuximab vedotin exposure was what differed among cohorts A, B and C. Libraries were made using the immunoSEQ multiplex PCR assay. TCRdb retrieved this table from immuneACCESS and kept in-frame rearrangements only. Not all clones are present; in checked studies, unresolved V genes account for under half, and no reason is known for the remainder. The table for this sample lists 95,000 to 100,000 clones; roughly 91% of them were counted only once. Around 6.6% of the sample is held by the ten biggest clonotypes. The sample consisted of peripheral blood mononuclear cells (PBMCs), taken before the second cycle of nivolumab. These receptors originate from a human donor with classical Hodgkin lymphoma.

The gene calls are TRBV7-2 and TRBJ2-7, with D possibly TRBD1 on 5 matching bases. Per germline, CDR1 SGHTA and CDR2 FQGNSA. Trimming left V 6 bases short and J 6 bases short, with 9 bases between. The CDR3 consists of 11 residues. This CDR3 is CASRSGLEQYF. CDR3 DNA: TGTGCCAGCAGGTCAGGGCTCGAGCAGTACTTC. The variable domain in full, completed from reference TRBV7-2 and TRBJ2-7, reads GAGVSQSPSNKVTEKGKDVELRCDPISGHTALYWYRQSLGQGLEFLIYFQGNSAPDKSGLPSDRFSAERTGGSVSTLTIQRTQQEDSAVYLCASRSGLEQYFGPGTRLTVT.

The chain employs TRBV5-1 and TRBJ1-1, with no clear D. This CDR3 comprises 13 residues. The V end lost 4 bases, the J end lost 6 bases, and 13 bases lay between the germline ends. The germline gives CDR1 SGHRS, CDR2 YFSETQ. This CDR3 is CASSPTGRPEAFF. For the CDR3, the DNA is TGCGCCAGCAGCCCCACCGGCAGACCTGAAGCTTTCTTT. The whole variable domain, remainder taken from reference TRBV5-1 and TRBJ1-1, is KAGVTQTPRYLIKTRGQQVTLSCSPISGHRSVSWYQQTPGQGLQFLFEYFSETQRNKGNFPGRFSGRQFSNSRSEMNVSTLELGDSALYLCASSPTGRPEAFFGQGTRLTVV.

The chain recombines TRBV6-6 with TRBJ1-1, with 9 bases fitting TRBD1. CDR3 length: 12 residues. J was trimmed by 8 bases and V by 7 bases; bases with no gene match: 5. Germline values: CDR1 MNHNY, CDR2 SVGAGI (reference sequence). This CDR3 is CASIFGTGEAFF. As DNA, the CDR3 is TGTGCCAGCATTTTTGGGACAGGGGAAGCTTTCTTT.